This T cell receptor beta chain was found in a study of T cells in tuberculosis. The wider study: Samples predate treatment or fall within its first 7 days.

This CDR3 region has 16 residues. CDR1 and CDR2 (germline): SEHNR, FQNEAQ (reference sequence). V dropped 1 base and J dropped 4 bases, with 17 bases sitting between them. Measured with immunoSEQ multiplex PCR; TCRdb has only the in-frame clones, and not every one. The table has some 10,000 clones, just under 95% seen once. The sample consisted of PBMCs. The chain recombines TRBV7-9 with TRBJ2-7; a possible D gene is TRBD2 (6 bases). This TCR was sampled from an adult with tuberculosis. The CDR3 loop reads CASSLGSGRGRYEQYF. In nucleotides, the CDR3 is TGTGCCAGCAGCTTAGGAAGCGGTCGGGGGAGGTACGAGCAGTACTTC.